One and the same sample provided the 25 T cell receptor beta chains below, sequenced in a study of T-cell memory formation after mild COVID-19. TCRdb reprocessed the 5' RACE reads via MiXCR and lists one record per CDR3 protein. The table shows 450,000 to 650,000 distinct CDR3 sequences, with about a sixth occurring only once. Material for sequencing was PBMCs or a T cell subset sorted from them (not recorded which). The receptors here all came from an adult woman who had mild COVID-19 (a few samples of this study predate the infection). Cell type and time point are not known.

CDR3 nucleotide sequence: TGCAGCGTTGTGGGGCAGGTTCTTTCGGGTGGCTACACCTTC. The encoded protein is CSVVGQVLSGGYTF. V and J are TRBV29-1 and TRBJ1-2; D might be TRBD1 (5 bases). The germline CDR1 and CDR2 sequences are SQVTM and ANQGSEA. V lost 4 bases and J lost 7, with 19 bases in between. The CDR3 consists of 14 residues.

The chain combines TRBV6-2 or TRBV6-3 with TRBJ1-1; tentative D call: TRBD1 (5 bases). The CDR3 consists of 11 residues. Between the trimmed V and J ends, which lost 5 bases and 6 bases, there was a span of 7 bases. Germline loops: CDR1 MNHEY, CDR2 SVGEGT. CDR3 DNA sequence: TGTGCCAGCAGTCAGGGCTCTGAAGCTTTCTTT. This gives the protein CASSQGSEAFF.

The chain employs TRBV29-1 and TRBJ2-1, with 9 bases matching TRBD2. Germline values: CDR1 SQVTM, CDR2 ANQGSEA. The CDR3 has 20 residues. V lost 3 bases, J lost 0 bases, and 18 bases stayed unmatched. The CDR3 coding sequence is TGCAGCGTTGACCTCATATGGGCTAGCGGGAACAGGAACTCCTACAATGAGCAGTTCTTC. Amino acids: CSVDLIWASGNRNSYNEQFF.

This clonotype was observed a few times. The chain uses TRBV4-3 and TRBJ2-1; TRBD2 might be the D (6 bases). Germline CDR1 reads LGHNA; CDR2 reads YSLEER. V dropped 0 bases and J dropped 9 bases, with 12 bases sitting between them. The CDR3 sequence is 14 residues long. The CDR3 DNA reads TGCGCCAGCAGCCAAGACGGTAGTAGCGGTGAGCAGTTCTTC. It translates to CASSQDGSSGEQFF.

The genes are TRBV20-1 and TRBJ1-1, with 10 positions matching TRBD1. The CDR3 consists of 16 residues. Trimming removed 2 bases from V and 2 bases from J; junction bases left unmatched: 8. Germline V gene lookup returns CDR1 DFQATT and CDR2 SNEGSKA (reference sequence). The CDR3 here is CSARPIGDRGNTEAFF. CDR3 bases: TGCAGTGCTAGACCAATTGGGGACAGGGGAAACACTGAAGCTTTCTTT.

This clonotype was detected a few times. The chain joins TRBV15 to TRBJ2-3; TRBD2 aligns across 12 bases. Germline CDR1 is LNHNV and CDR2 is YYDKDF (reference sequence). The CDR3 has 17 residues. V lost 0 bases to trimming and J lost 4 bases; unmatched junction nucleotides: 5. DNA for the CDR3: TGTGCCACCAGCAGAGATCCGACTAGCGGGAGTCCAGATACGCAGTATTTT. It is translated as CATSRDPTSGSPDTQYF.

This clonotype has more than one count but fewer than ten. The chain uses TRBV14 and TRBJ2-1, with 13 bases aligning to TRBD2. Trimming at V came to 4 bases and at J to 0 bases, leaving 9 bases not matched to a gene. The CDR3 contains 19 residues. Looked up from germline, CDR1 is SGHDN and CDR2 is FVKESK. The CDR3 region is CASSRTGLAGVNSYNEQFF. CDR3 bases: TGTGCCAGCAGCCGAACAGGACTAGCGGGGGTGAACTCCTACAATGAGCAGTTCTTC.

The J gene is TRBJ2-5, the V gene TRBV11-1; no reliable D call. Germline loops: CDR1 SGHAT, CDR2 FQDESV (reference sequence). The CDR3 runs 15 residues. The V end lost 4 bases, the J end lost 2 bases, and 14 bases lay between the germline ends. CDR3: CASSSRSAIQETQYF. The DNA of the CDR3 is TGTGCCAGCAGCTCGAGGTCCGCAATACAAGAGACCCAGTACTTC.

This clonotype was detected ten times or more. The rearrangement links TRBV14 to TRBJ1-1; a possible D gene is TRBD1 (6 bases). CDR3 length: 13 amino acids. Trimming left V 9 bases short and J 0 bases short, with 11 bases between. Germline CDR1 and CDR2: SGHDN and FVKESK. CDR3 in amino acids: CASSGQMNTEAFF. DNA for the CDR3: TGTGCCAGTTCCGGACAGATGAACACTGAAGCTTTCTTT.

This clonotype was detected only a few times. The chain links TRBV4-3 to TRBJ2-7; no clear D. CDR1 is LGHNA, CDR2 YSLEER, per germline. The V end lost 10 bases, the J end lost 2 bases, and 12 bases lay between the germline ends. The CDR3 sequence is 12 residues long. Here the CDR3 reads CAKKRPPYEQYF. CDR3 DNA sequence: TGCGCCAAAAAGCGTCCCCCCTACGAGCAGTACTTC.

The chain couples TRBV19 to TRBJ2-7, with a possible D match to TRBD2 (5 bases). V lost 3 bases to trimming and J lost 2 bases, with 14 bases between them. The germline V gene has CDR1 LNHDA and CDR2 SQIVND (reference sequence). This CDR3 spans 15 amino acids. The CDR3 loop is CASSMGAGPTYEQYF. The CDR3 DNA reads TGTGCCAGTAGTATGGGAGCAGGACCCACCTACGAGCAGTACTTC.

The chain recombines TRBV7-9 with TRBJ1-2, with 7 bases that match TRBD1. CDR1 and CDR2 from the germline V gene are SEHNR and FQNEAQ (reference sequence). The CDR3 is 13 amino acids. V gave up 5 bases and J gave up 10 bases; unmatched junction bases: 10. The CDR3 here is CASSEGTEDDYTF. In nucleotides, the CDR3 is TGTGCCAGCAGCGAGGGGACAGAAGACGACTACACCTTC.

At least ten counts were recorded for this clonotype. The chain is built from TRBV7-2 and TRBJ2-2; 13 nucleotides line up with TRBD2. Germline V gives CDR1 SGHTA, CDR2 FQGNSA. The V and J ends lost 5 bases and 4 bases, in that order; junction bases with no gene match: 7. This CDR3 is built from 17 residues. The CDR3 coding sequence is TGTGCCAGCAGCCCGACTAGCGGGGGGTCTCTCACCGGGGAGCTGTTTTTT. As protein: CASSPTSGGSLTGELFF.

This clonotype was detected only a few times. CDR3 loop: CSAPSSGVITSTDTQYF. CDR3 in DNA: TGCAGTGCTCCCTCCAGCGGGGTGATCACTAGCACAGATACGCAGTATTTT. The chain couples TRBV20-1 to TRBJ2-3; 7 bases map to TRBD2. Per germline, CDR1 DFQATT and CDR2 SNEGSKA (reference sequence). This CDR3 has 17 amino acids. V shed 5 bases and J 0 bases; nucleotides not matched to a gene: 14.

This clonotype was observed a few times. The rearrangement links TRBV27 to TRBJ1-6; a weak D match, TRBD1 (5 bases). Germline CDR1 is MNHEY and CDR2 is SMNVEV (reference sequence). There are 16 residues in the CDR3. Trimming took 0 bases from V and 9 from J, leaving 15 bases between them. CDR3 region: CASSLSIYGAASPLHF. The CDR3 DNA is TGTGCCAGCAGTTTATCGATTTATGGGGCAGCTTCACCCCTCCACTTT.

This clonotype was seen ten or more times. V gene TRBV6-2 or TRBV6-3 combines with J gene TRBJ2-3; D perhaps matches TRBD1 (6 bases). Between the trimmed V and J ends, which lost 6 bases and 2 bases, there was a span of 15 bases. CDR1 and CDR2 from the germline V gene are MNHEY and SVGEGT. The CDR3 totals 15 residues. The CDR3 protein is CASRAHRVATDTQYF. CDR3 nucleotides: TGTGCCAGCAGAGCCCACAGGGTTGCCACAGATACGCAGTATTTT.

The rearrangement uses TRBV6-1 and TRBJ2-3; 10 bases are a match to TRBD2. V gave up 6 bases and J gave up 1 base; unmatched junction bases: 4. This CDR3 is built from 15 residues. Germline V gene sequence: CDR1 MNHNS, CDR2 SASEGT. This CDR3 reads CASRFLAGGTDTQYF. CDR3 nucleotides: TGTGCCAGCAGGTTTCTAGCGGGGGGCACAGATACGCAGTATTTT.

The V and J genes are TRBV18 and TRBJ1-1; D is undetermined. The CDR3 is 14 amino acids. Per germline, CDR1 KGHSH and CDR2 LQKENI. The germline V and J ends were trimmed by 0 bases and 0 bases, with 5 bases remaining between them. The CDR3 loop is CASSPPTVNTEAFF. The DNA for the CDR3 is TGTGCCAGCTCACCACCGACGGTGAACACTGAAGCTTTCTTT.

This chain links TRBV3-1 with TRBJ2-7; D is possibly TRBD2 (6 bases). V gave up 4 bases and J gave up 9 bases, with 16 bases separating them. Germline V CDR1 and CDR2: LGHDT, YNNKEL (reference sequence). The CDR3 extends over 13 amino acids. The CDR3 region has the DNA TGTGCCAGCAGCCCCCGTTCGGGAGCTGTGCAGTACTTC. This encodes CASSPRSGAVQYF.

This chain joins TRBV28 and TRBJ2-3; 13 nucleotides align to TRBD2. V dropped 5 bases and J dropped 5; count of bases not matched to a gene: 7. This CDR3 contains 16 residues. Germline-derived CDR1 and CDR2 are MDHEN and SYDVKM. This CDR3 is CASSPWTSGREDTQYF. The CDR3 DNA sequence: TGTGCCAGCAGTCCTTGGACTAGCGGGAGAGAAGATACGCAGTATTTT.

A few counts support this clonotype. The chain recombines TRBV12-5 with TRBJ2-1; 7 bases align to TRBD2. V lost 5 bases, J lost 8 bases, and 15 bases stayed unmatched. Germline V gene data show CDR1 as LGHNT and CDR2 as FRNRAP. This CDR3 has 16 amino acids. The CDR3 here is CASGGLQAGTGYEQFF. The CDR3 coding sequence is TGTGCTAGTGGTGGTCTGCAAGCGGGAACGGGGTATGAGCAGTTCTTC.

The rearrangement links TRBV7-8 to TRBJ2-1, with 10 bases matching TRBD2. The CDR3 consists of 18 residues. Unmatched junction bases numbered 10, after V lost 0 bases and J lost 5 bases. The V gene's germline CDR1 is SGHVS and CDR2 FQNEAQ. The CDR3 is CASSLARVVLAGHNEQFF. The CDR3 nucleotides read TGTGCCAGCAGCTTAGCGAGGGTAGTACTAGCGGGGCACAATGAGCAGTTCTTC. Full variable domain (remainder filled in from reference TRBV7-8 and TRBJ2-1): GAGVSQSPRYKVAKRGQDVALRCDPISGHVSLFWYQQALGQGPEFLTYFQNEAQLDKSGLPSDRFFAERPEGSVSTLKIQRTQQEDSAVYLCASSLARVVLAGHNEQFFGPGTRLTVL.

This clonotype was picked up a small number of times. The chain is built from TRBV5-5 and TRBJ1-6; D not certain. Germline V gene data show CDR1 as SGHKS and CDR2 as YYEKEE (reference sequence). There are 15 residues in the CDR3. V lost 0 bases and J 6 bases, leaving 10 bases between the germline ends. The CDR3 DNA reads as TGTGCCAGCAGCTTGGCAGGAACCTTTAATTCACCCCTCCACTTT. It codes for CASSLAGTFNSPLHF.

This clonotype was observed a few times. CDR3 protein: CASSPWIGSTDTQYF. The CDR3 DNA is TGTGCCAGCAGCCCATGGATAGGAAGCACAGATACGCAGTATTTT. This chain links TRBV11-3 with TRBJ2-3; no clear D. The CDR3 totals 15 residues. Germline V lookup: CDR1 SGHNT, CDR2 YENEEA. V shed 5 bases and J shed 0 bases, with 12 bases lying between them.

The table lists this clonotype with a few counts. The gene calls are TRBV5-5 and TRBJ2-7, with 11 bases fitting TRBD2. The V segment lost 4 bases and the J segment 3 bases; nucleotides outside the gene matches: 9. This CDR3 contains 16 residues. Looked up from germline, CDR1 is SGHKS and CDR2 is YYEKEE (reference sequence). The CDR3, as DNA: TGTGCCAGCAGCAAGGGCTTAGCGGGGGGGCTCTACGAGCAGTACTTC. It encodes CASSKGLAGGLYEQYF.